Following are 28 T cell receptor beta chains from one sample sequenced in a study of beta chain features in type 1 diabetes. Isolated RNA was reverse transcribed in full, so expressed TCRB transcripts were sequenced. Some clones are missing from TCRdb's copy, which holds only in-frame ones; the method was immunoSEQ multiplex PCR. The sample comprises 350,000 to 450,000 clones, around 14% of which are singletons, and 0.035% to 0.045% rests with the top ten. Input material: naive CD4+ T cells from blood. The source is a man aged 25-40 years in good health.

In this sample, this clone turned up a few times. This sequence joins TRBV7-2 and TRBJ1-5; TRBD1 is a possible D gene (6 bases). The CDR3 contains 15 residues. Trimming removed 6 bases at V and 0 bases at J, with 12 bases between. Germline CDR1 reads SGHTA; CDR2 reads FQGNSA. The CDR3 reads CASRPGTNSNQPQHF. The CDR3 DNA is TGTGCCAGCAGACCCGGGACAAATAGCAATCAGCCCCAGCATTTT. Looking up the rest from reference TRBV7-2 and TRBJ1-5 gives the full variable domain: GAGVSQSPSNKVTEKGKDVELRCDPISGHTALYWYRQSLGQGLEFLIYFQGNSAPDKSGLPSDRFSAERTGGSVSTLTIQRTQQEDSAVYLCASRPGTNSNQPQHFGDGTRLSIL.

This clone came up a few times. The chain recombines TRBV30 with TRBJ1-1; D unclear. CDR1 is GTSNPN, CDR2 SVGIG, per germline (reference sequence). Trimming cost V 5 bases and J 7 bases, with 11 bases left between them. The CDR3 is 11 amino acids. The CDR3 DNA follows: TGTGCCTGGCAGTTGGGCCTTGAAGCTTTCTTT. Its translation: CAWQLGLEAFF.

V gene TRBV7-2 combines with J gene TRBJ1-2; D is unclear. This CDR3 region has 17 residues. V was shortened by 4 bases and J by 5 bases, with 23 bases between the two germline ends. Germline lookup yields CDR1 SGHTA and CDR2 FQGNSA. The CDR3 DNA follows: TGTGCCAGCAGCTACGGATATAGAACGGGATTTTGGTATGGCTACACCTTC. Translating gives CASSYGYRTGFWYGYTF.

This clone came up many times. The chain employs TRBV4-3 and TRBJ2-3; no clear D. Germline values: CDR1 LGHNA, CDR2 YSLEER. V was pared by 1 base and J by 5 bases, with 7 bases between. The CDR3 runs 13 residues. CDR3 region: CASSQGPQDTQYF. The DNA for the CDR3 is TGCGCCAGCAGCCAAGGGCCCCAAGATACGCAGTATTTT.

This clone was detected a few times. The chain recombines TRBV29-1 with TRBJ1-2, with D hard to call. Germline loops: CDR1 SQVTM, CDR2 ANQGSEA. CDR3 length equals 13 residues. Trimming shortened V by 5 bases and J by 1 base, and 11 bases separated the two germline ends. The CDR3 region has the DNA TGCAGCGTTCAGGATCAAGTTAACTATGGCTACACCTTC. This codes for CSVQDQVNYGYTF.

The chain joins TRBV5-1 to TRBJ2-7, with D perhaps matching TRBD1 or TRBD2 (5 bases each). From germline, CDR1 is SGHRS and CDR2 YFSETQ. Deletions cut 4 bases from V and 1 base from J, with 15 bases between. The CDR3 is 15 amino acids. The CDR3 nucleotides are TGCGCCAGCAGCGAGGACGGGGCCAGATCCTACGAGCAGTACGTC. This gives the protein CASSEDGARSYEQYV.

The rearrangement links TRBV5-1 to TRBJ2-1; a weak D match, TRBD2 (5 bases). The germline CDR1 and CDR2 sequences are SGHRS and YFSETQ. Between the trimmed V and J ends, which lost 4 bases and 10 bases, there was a span of 18 bases. The CDR3 consists of 14 residues. This chain's CDR3 is CASSVNFEGEEQFF. DNA of the CDR3: TGCGCCAGCAGCGTGAATTTTGAGGGCGAAGAGCAGTTCTTC.

This chain uses TRBV7-9 with TRBJ2-7; 13 nucleotides agree with TRBD2. Per the germline V gene, CDR1 is SEHNR and CDR2 is FQNEAQ (reference sequence). This CDR3 contains 17 residues. Trimming cost V 5 bases and J 4 bases; bases outside gene matches: 11. In DNA form, the CDR3 reads TGTGCCAGCAGCGACCACCGGGGACTAGCGGGGAAGTACGAGCAGTACTTC. It specifies CASSDHRGLAGKYEQYF.

This clone was observed a handful of times. This chain uses TRBV5-4 with TRBJ2-2; 8 bases are a match to TRBD1. Germline V gene sequence: CDR1 SGHNT, CDR2 YYREEE (reference sequence). The CDR3 consists of 15 residues. V trimming: 0 bases; J trimming: 7 bases; junction bases outside the gene matches: 5. The CDR3 bases are TGTGCCAGCAGCTTGGGCCAGGGGGCGGTCGGGGAGCTGTTTTTT. Its protein product is CASSLGQGAVGELFF.

Here the CDR3 reads CASSVARAANYGYTF. CDR3 DNA sequence: TGTGCCAGCAGCGTAGCCAGGGCAGCTAACTATGGCTACACCTTC. The V call is TRBV9, the J call TRBJ1-2; D is perhaps TRBD1 (5 bases). Germline CDR1 reads SGDLS; CDR2 reads YYNGEE. This CDR3 has 15 amino acids. V lost 0 bases and J 0 bases, leaving 9 bases between the germline ends.

The rearrangement uses TRBV28 and TRBJ2-3, with D possibly TRBD2 on 6 matching bases. The length of the CDR3 is 14 residues. The V and J ends lost 3 bases and 4 bases respectively, with 11 bases between them. The germline V gene encodes CDR1 MDHEN and CDR2 SYDVKM. CDR3 in amino acids: CASSLGTLPDTQYF. In DNA, the CDR3 is TGTGCCAGCAGTTTGGGGACTCTCCCAGATACGCAGTATTTT.

This clone has more than one count but fewer than ten. This chain connects TRBV7-2 to TRBJ2-2, with D possibly called TRBD1 or TRBD2 (5 bases each). The germline CDR1 and CDR2 sequences are SGHTA and FQGNSA. With 5 bases removed from V and 6 bases from J, the gap between germline ends came to 16 bases. The CDR3 is made up of 15 amino acids. The CDR3 reads CASSPRGVGAGELFF. The CDR3 DNA reads TGTGCCAGCAGCCCCCGAGGGGTCGGGGCCGGGGAGCTGTTTTTT.

The V gene is TRBV23-1, the J gene TRBJ2-2, with D perhaps being TRBD1 or TRBD2 (6 bases each). TRBV23-1 is sorted into the ORF group, with uncertain function. Trimming pared 3 bases from V and 1 base from J, leaving 15 bases between. The CDR3 has 17 residues. DNA of the CDR3: TGCGCCAGCAGTCATCCCGGAGGGGGGAAGAACACCGGGGAGCTGTTTTTT. This translates into CASSHPGGGKNTGELFF.

This clone was recorded once. V usage is TRBV7-6 and J usage is TRBJ2-3, with 11 bases fitting TRBD2. The CDR3 has 15 amino acids. The V and J ends lost 5 bases and 1 base, in that order; junction bases with no gene match: 2. Looked up from germline, CDR1 is SGHVS and CDR2 is FNYEAQ. The CDR3 here is CASSTLAGGTDTQYF. The CDR3 DNA sequence: TGTGCCAGCAGCACACTAGCGGGGGGCACAGATACGCAGTATTTT.

This rearrangement joins TRBV29-1 to TRBJ2-1; 11 nucleotides match TRBD1. The CDR3 has 15 residues. Germline trimming cut 6 bases from V and 4 bases from J; bases unmatched to any gene: 8. Germline V gives CDR1 SQVTM, CDR2 ANQGSEA. The CDR3 nucleotides are TGCAGCGTCGCAACCGGGACAGGGGGATACAATGAGCAGTTCTTC. It specifies CSVATGTGGYNEQFF.

This clone has a handful of counts. V usage is TRBV5-4 and J usage is TRBJ2-5, with 9 positions matching TRBD2. Trimming at V came to 7 bases and at J to 4 bases, leaving 8 bases not matched to a gene. This CDR3 is 14 amino acids long. The V gene's germline CDR1 is SGHNT and CDR2 YYREEE (reference sequence). The CDR3 region has the DNA TGTGCCAGCGCCTCAAGCGGGGGGCGAGAGACCCAGTACTTC. Translated, it gives CASASSGGRETQYF. The full variable domain, completed using reference TRBV5-4 and TRBJ2-5, is ETGVTQSPTHLIKTRGQQVTLRCSSQSGHNTVSWYQQALGQGPQFIFQYYREEENGRGNFPPRFSGLQFPNYSSELNVNALELDDSALYLCASASSGGRETQYFGPGTRLLVL.

The chain employs TRBV5-6 and TRBJ2-7; 7 bases map to TRBD1. The CDR3 extends over 16 amino acids. CDR1 and CDR2 (germline): SGHDT, YYEEEE. The junction had 14 bases not matched to a gene; V was cut back by 4 bases and J by 4 bases. CDR3 loop: CASSPLRQGKGYEQYV. In DNA, the CDR3 is TGTGCCAGCAGCCCACTACGACAGGGAAAGGGGTACGAGCAGTACGTC.

V and J are TRBV29-1 and TRBJ1-2; TRBD1 matches 10 bases. This CDR3 has 15 amino acids. Germline V lookup: CDR1 SQVTM, CDR2 ANQGSEA. Unmatched junction bases numbered 11, after V lost 6 bases and J lost 4 bases. As DNA, the CDR3 is TGCAGCGTACCGACAGGGGGCAAAAAGGGCTATGGCTACACCTTC. It codes for CSVPTGGKKGYGYTF.

J is TRBJ2-1 and V is TRBV7-2, with D perhaps TRBD1 (5 bases). Trimming left V 5 bases short and J 5 bases short, with 10 bases between. Germline V gene data show CDR1 as SGHTA and CDR2 as FQGNSA. There are 13 residues in the CDR3. CDR3 in amino acids: CASSARADNEQFF. CDR3 DNA sequence: TGTGCCAGCAGCGCCAGGGCGGACAATGAGCAGTTCTTC.

This clone came up a few times. The CDR3 region is CASSPLATGGAEQFF. The CDR3 nucleotides read TGTGCCAGCAGCCCCTTGGCGACAGGGGGCGCTGAGCAGTTCTTC. The rearrangement links TRBV2 to TRBJ2-1; TRBD1 agrees at 10 bases. CDR1 is SNHLY, CDR2 FYNNEI, per germline. Germline trimming cut 6 bases from V and 9 bases from J; bases unmatched to any gene: 11. This CDR3 is 15 amino acids long.

The chain uses TRBV2 and TRBJ1-2; D is uncertain. The germline V gene encodes CDR1 SNHLY and CDR2 FYNNEI. The CDR3 is 13 amino acids. Trimming took 4 bases from V and 4 from J, leaving 10 bases between them. The CDR3 sequence: CASSVEGPYGYTF. As DNA, the CDR3 is TGTGCCAGCAGTGTGGAAGGTCCCTATGGCTACACCTTC.

J is TRBJ2-3 and V is TRBV5-1, with D possibly being TRBD2 (6 bases). CDR3 length equals 14 residues. Germline V lookup: CDR1 SGHRS, CDR2 YFSETQ. The V and J ends lost 4 bases and 2 bases respectively, with 11 bases between them. The chain's CDR3 is CASSGGAFTDTQYF. CDR3 bases: TGCGCCAGCAGCGGAGGGGCCTTCACAGATACGCAGTATTTT. The full variable domain, rest sourced from reference TRBV5-1 and TRBJ2-3, is KAGVTQTPRYLIKTRGQQVTLSCSPISGHRSVSWYQQTPGQGLQFLFEYFSETQRNKGNFPGRFSGRQFSNSRSEMNVSTLELGDSALYLCASSGGAFTDTQYFGPGTRLTVL.

There are a few counts of this clone. V is TRBV4-1 and J is TRBJ1-1; 8 bases fit TRBD1. V was clipped by 4 bases and J by 1 base; unmatched bases: 5. This CDR3 contains 15 residues. Germline V CDR1 and CDR2: MGHRA, YSYEKL. Here the CDR3 reads CASSRTGTGNTEAFF. CDR3 nucleotide sequence: TGCGCCAGCAGCCGAACCGGGACAGGGAACACTGAAGCTTTCTTT.

The V and J genes are TRBV5-1 and TRBJ2-1; D unclear. The CDR3 runs 13 residues. The germline CDR1 and CDR2 sequences are SGHRS and YFSETQ. Trimming stripped 2 bases from V and 6 bases from J, with 9 bases between. CDR3 sequence (DNA): TGCGCCAGCAGCTTTCGAAACTCCAATGAGCAGTTCTTC. It specifies CASSFRNSNEQFF.

This clone turned up a few times. The V and J genes are TRBV25-1 and TRBJ2-1, with D tentatively TRBD2 (6 bases). V was trimmed by 1 base and J by 8 bases, leaving 15 bases between them. This CDR3 region has 15 residues. In germline, CDR1 is MGHDK, CDR2 SYGVNS. The CDR3 DNA follows: TGTGCCAGCAGTGAATTGGGGTCGCGGAGGGATGAGCAGTTCTTC. It encodes CASSELGSRRDEQFF.

The sample holds a few counts of this clone. The junction departs from germline at one end; a sequencing error may be responsible. The chain uses TRBV4-3 and TRBJ1-5, with 9 bases lining up with TRBD1. The germline CDR1 and CDR2 sequences are LGHNA and YSLEER. The CDR3 runs 14 residues. CDR3 loop: CASSQVGGDRVLYF. Here the CDR3 DNA reads TGCGCCAGCAGCCAAGTGGGAGGGGACAGGGTATTATACTTT.

This clone was recorded a few times. J is TRBJ1-4 and V is TRBV7-2; 7 nucleotides agree with TRBD1. CDR3 length: 15 residues. The junction had 7 bases not matched to a gene; V was cut back by 6 bases and J by 3 bases. Germline-derived CDR1 and CDR2 are SGHTA and FQGNSA. The CDR3 region is CASRSLDRSNEKLFF. The CDR3 region has the DNA TGTGCCAGCAGGTCTCTGGACAGGTCTAATGAAAAACTGTTTTTT.

V is TRBV5-1 and J is TRBJ2-5, with 8 bases lining up with TRBD2. J lost 3 bases, V lost 3 bases, and 16 bases had no gene match. CDR1 is SGHRS, CDR2 YFSETQ, per germline. The CDR3 has 18 residues. In nucleotides, the CDR3 is TGCGCCAGCAGCTCAACTCACAAGCTAAGCGGGGGTAAAGAGACCCAGTACTTC. Protein product: CASSSTHKLSGGKETQYF.